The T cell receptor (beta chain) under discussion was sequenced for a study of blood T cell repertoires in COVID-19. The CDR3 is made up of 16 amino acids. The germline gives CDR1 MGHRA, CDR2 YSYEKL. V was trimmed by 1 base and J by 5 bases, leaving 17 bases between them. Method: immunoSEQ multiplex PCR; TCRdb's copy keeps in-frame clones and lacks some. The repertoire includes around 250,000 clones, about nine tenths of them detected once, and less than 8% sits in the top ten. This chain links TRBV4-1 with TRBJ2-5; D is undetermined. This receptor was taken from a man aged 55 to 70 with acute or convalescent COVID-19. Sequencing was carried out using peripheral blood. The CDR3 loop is CASSQGGGRRRETQYF. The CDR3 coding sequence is TGCGCCAGCAGCCAAGGAGGCGGCAGACGGCGGGAGACCCAGTACTTC.